These 6 T cell receptor beta chains were all obtained from the same sample, sequenced in a study of shared clonotypes between healthy human individuals. The assay was immunoSEQ multiplex PCR, and TCRdb's table has in-frame clones only and misses some. The repertoire holds 600,000 or so clones, with approximately 95% as singletons. In the naive CD8 group, cells lacked CD45RO and were positively selected for CCR7, so terminally differentiated effector memory CD45RA+ cells were left out. The sequenced sample consisted of naive CD8+ T cells sorted from blood. Source of these receptors: a woman in her 30s in good health.

The chain recombines TRBV14 with TRBJ2-5, with TRBD1 identical over 8 bases. The DNA end is a closer match to TRBJ2-7, so the J assignment may be wrong. The CDR3 has 16 amino acids. CDR1 and CDR2 (germline): SGHDN, FVKESK. CDR3 DNA sequence: TGTGCCAGCAGCCCAAACCGGGACAGGTTTCATGGCGAGCAGTACTTC. Its translation is CASSPNRDRFHGEQYF.

The V and J genes are TRBV29-1 and TRBJ2-1; maybe TRBD2 (5 bases). In germline, CDR1 is SQVTM, CDR2 ANQGSEA. This CDR3 is 14 amino acids long. The V end lost 8 bases, the J end lost 5 bases, and 19 bases lay between the germline ends. CDR3 DNA: TGCAGCTTGACCGGGATTCACCCTAACAATGAGCAGTTCTTC. Amino acids: CSLTGIHPNNEQFF.

The gene calls are TRBV5-1 and TRBJ2-7; 8 nucleotides line up with TRBD2. CDR1 is SGHRS and CDR2 is YFSETQ in the germline V gene. The CDR3 totals 18 residues. V shed 2 bases, J shed 7 bases, and the junction held 20 bases outside the gene matches. This CDR3 is CASSLTPLEIAGIVEQYF. The CDR3 DNA follows: TGCGCCAGCAGCTTAACCCCCCTCGAGATAGCGGGAATAGTAGAGCAGTACTTC.

The V gene is TRBV6-5, the J gene TRBJ2-3; D unresolved. Germline loops: CDR1 MNHEY, CDR2 SVGAGI. This CDR3 has 12 residues. V was pared by 2 bases and J by 1 base, with 1 base between. The CDR3 region is CASSYGTDTQYF. The CDR3 DNA sequence: TGTGCCAGCAGTTACGGCACAGATACGCAGTATTTT.

The chain has TRBV4-1 and TRBJ2-7; 11 bases fit TRBD2. Germline V CDR1 and CDR2: MGHRA, YSYEKL. There are 14 residues in the CDR3. J gave up 6 bases and V 1 base, and 2 bases lay outside the gene matches. The chain's CDR3 is CASSQGLAGIEQYF. CDR3 in DNA: TGCGCCAGCAGCCAAGGACTAGCGGGGATCGAGCAGTACTTC.

This CDR3 is CASTSGTGEEKLFF. The CDR3 nucleotides read TGTGCCAGCACCTCCGGGACTGGAGAAGAAAAACTGTTTTTT. The chain uses TRBV5-4 and TRBJ1-4; D might be TRBD1 (5 bases). The V gene lost 6 bases and the J gene lost 8 bases, with 17 bases spanning the gap. Germline assignment: CDR1 SGHNT and CDR2 YYREEE (reference sequence). The CDR3 spans 14 residues.